Each of the 16 T cell receptor beta chains below was sequenced from the same sample in a study of blood T cell repertoires in COVID-19. TCRdb's table, derived via immunoSEQ multiplex PCR, lists solely in-frame clones and lacks some. The data contain over 70,000 clones, 80% of them singletons. Sequenced material: peripheral blood. All receptors come from a woman older than 75 with acute or convalescent COVID-19.

The chain carries TRBV19 and TRBJ2-3, with D maybe TRBD2 (5 bases). The CDR3 is 14 amino acids. V was pared by 9 bases and J by 1 base, with 14 bases between. Germline V CDR1 and CDR2: LNHDA, SQIVND (reference sequence). In DNA, the CDR3 is TGTGCCAGCCGGATTGGACTTCGCACAGATACGCAGTATTTT. Translation: CASRIGLRTDTQYF.

This clone came up a few times. The chain carries TRBV18 and TRBJ2-7; 11 bases align to TRBD2. J gave up 7 bases and V 5 bases, and 13 bases lay outside the gene matches. The CDR3 covers 16 residues. Germline assignment: CDR1 KGHSH and CDR2 LQKENI. This CDR3 is CASSSTLAGGPWEQYF. Here the CDR3 DNA reads TGTGCCAGCTCATCGACGTTAGCGGGAGGGCCTTGGGAGCAGTACTTC. Using reference TRBV18 and TRBJ2-7 for the parts outside the CDR3, the full variable domain is NAGVMQNPRHLVRRRGQEARLRCSPMKGHSHVYWYRQLPEEGLKFMVYLQKENIIDESGMPKERFSAEFPKEGPSILRIQQVVRGDSAAYFCASSSTLAGGPWEQYFGPGTRLTVT.

The chain links TRBV6-6 to TRBJ1-6; D gene ambiguous. From germline, CDR1 is MNHNY and CDR2 SVGAGI (reference sequence). The CDR3 extends over 16 amino acids. Trimming removed 5 bases from V and 0 bases from J, with 11 bases in between. The DNA for the CDR3 is TGTGCCAGCAGTACATCCCGGAGCTCCTATAATTCACCCCTCCACTTT. This translates into CASSTSRSSYNSPLHF.

The chain recombines TRBV6-2 or TRBV6-3 with TRBJ1-2, with a weak D call TRBD1 (6 bases). The CDR3 has 16 amino acids. With 5 bases removed from V and 8 bases from J, the gap between germline ends came to 24 bases. Looked up from germline, CDR1 is MNHEY and CDR2 is SVGEGT. CDR3 DNA sequence: TGTGCCAGCAGTCCCAGATGGACAGAGGATTTATTAGGCTACACCTTC. It is translated as CASSPRWTEDLLGYTF.

As DNA, the CDR3 is TGTGCCAGCAGCCTGGGATCACAGGCAACTAATGAAAAACTGTTTTTT. Its protein product is CASSLGSQATNEKLFF. The J gene is TRBJ1-4, the V gene TRBV7-9; possible D gene TRBD1, 5 bases. Germline assignment: CDR1 SEHNR and CDR2 FQNEAQ (reference sequence). The CDR3 extends over 16 amino acids. Trimming cost V 5 bases and J 0 bases, with 13 bases left between them.

In DNA form, the CDR3 reads TGCGCCAGCAGTGAAGGGGGGGCCAGGGGGCATATAGATACGCAGTATTTT. Its protein is CASSEGGARGHIDTQYF. The chain uses TRBV10-2 and TRBJ2-3, with D tentatively TRBD1 (8 bases). This CDR3 comprises 17 residues. The V gene lost 3 bases and the J gene lost 5 bases, with 21 bases spanning the gap. Looked up from germline, CDR1 is WSHSY and CDR2 is SAAADI.

V gene TRBV5-5 combines with J gene TRBJ1-2; TRBD1 matches 9 bases. This CDR3 has 14 residues. Germline lookup yields CDR1 SGHKS and CDR2 YYEKEE (reference sequence). The V segment lost 4 bases and the J segment 4 bases; nucleotides outside the gene matches: 5. CDR3 coding DNA: TGTGCCAGCAGCACAGAGGACAGGGGCTATGGCTACACCTTC. Translation: CASSTEDRGYGYTF.

This clone was picked up many times. CDR3 nucleotides: TGTGCCAGCAGCTTCCTATTTTATCTGGACAGGGGGAATTCACCCCTCCACTTT. Encoded protein: CASSFLFYLDRGNSPLHF. This chain joins TRBV5-5 and TRBJ1-6; 10 positions agree with TRBD1. CDR3 length equals 18 residues. With 2 bases clipped from V and 7 bases from J, the junction kept 12 bases outside the gene matches. Germline V lookup: CDR1 SGHKS, CDR2 YYEKEE (reference sequence).

This chain connects TRBV28 to TRBJ2-6; perhaps TRBD2 as D (6 bases). Trimming pared 8 bases from V and 3 bases from J, leaving 8 bases between. Germline V CDR1 and CDR2: MDHEN, SYDVKM. This CDR3 contains 13 residues. The CDR3 coding sequence is TGTGCCAGCCGGCGGGGTGGGGCCAACGTCCTGACTTTC. It yields the protein CASRRGGANVLTF.

The chain carries TRBV6-1 and TRBJ1-6; perhaps TRBD1 as D (6 bases). Per the germline V gene, CDR1 is MNHNS and CDR2 is SASEGT. V lost 3 bases and J 8 bases, leaving 11 bases between the germline ends. The CDR3 covers 14 residues. The CDR3 DNA reads as TGTGCCAGCAGTGATAGGCAGGGGTATTCACCCCTCCACTTT. It translates to CASSDRQGYSPLHF.

This chain joins TRBV6-5 and TRBJ2-7, with TRBD1 identical over 9 bases. The CDR3 covers 15 residues. V trimming: 6 bases; J trimming: 5 bases; junction bases outside the gene matches: 11. In germline, CDR1 is MNHEY, CDR2 SVGAGI. The CDR3 spells CASRKPGTGFNEQYF. CDR3 DNA sequence: TGTGCCAGCAGGAAACCCGGGACAGGGTTCAACGAGCAGTACTTC.

This chain links TRBV6-5 with TRBJ2-2; D uncertain. V was trimmed by 5 bases and J by 6 bases, leaving 16 bases between them. Germline V CDR1 and CDR2: MNHEY, SVGAGI. This CDR3 region has 15 residues. CDR3 bases: TGTGCCAGCAGTCCACCGGGTCGAAAGGCCGGGGAGCTGTTTTTT. Translated, it gives CASSPPGRKAGELFF.

The gene calls are TRBV28 and TRBJ2-7, with D possibly matching TRBD1 (5 bases). The germline CDR1 and CDR2 sequences are MDHEN and SYDVKM. The CDR3 contains 13 residues. V lost 7 bases and J 0 bases, leaving 10 bases between the germline ends. The CDR3 nucleotides read TGTGCCAGCACAGGCAGGGACTCCTACGAGCAGTACTTC. Encoded protein: CASTGRDSYEQYF.

CDR3 residues: CASSQEGGQGHTF. The CDR3 region has the DNA TGCGCCAGCAGCCAAGAAGGGGGACAGGGACACACCTTC. This chain links TRBV4-1 with TRBJ1-2; 9 nucleotides align to TRBD1. Germline V CDR1 and CDR2: MGHRA, YSYEKL. The CDR3 runs to 13 residues. V gave up 0 bases and J gave up 12 bases; unmatched junction bases: 5.

The chain has TRBV7-8 and TRBJ1-1; D gene ambiguous. CDR3 size: 16 residues. CDR1 is SGHVS and CDR2 is FQNEAQ in the germline V gene. Trimming shortened V by 2 bases and J by 1 base, and 14 bases separated the two germline ends. This CDR3 reads CASSLFPGGTNTEAFF. CDR3 bases: TGTGCCAGCAGCTTATTCCCGGGAGGAACGAACACTGAAGCTTTCTTT.

The V and J genes are TRBV18 and TRBJ1-6; a weak D match, TRBD1 (5 bases). Per the germline V gene, CDR1 is KGHSH and CDR2 is LQKENI. CDR3 length: 11 residues. V lost 5 bases and J lost 14, with 10 bases in between. This chain's CDR3 is CASSATVTLHF. DNA of the CDR3: TGTGCCAGCTCAGCGACAGTAACCCTCCACTTT.